Below, one T cell receptor beta chain is given with its context. Its antigen has not been determined. No quality values exist for individual bases; no much larger clone is one base distant. The cohort comprised more than 550 healthy bone marrow donors. At the time of sampling, every cohort member was nominally healthy, though immune exposures that went unrecorded were likely present. The donor was CMV seronegative and belonged to the group of under 400 seronegative cohort members. Every donor gave a peripheral blood sample, and the peripheral blood mononuclear cells from that sample were used for TCR beta sequencing. The Qiagen DNeasy Blood Extraction Kit was used to extract genomic DNA from the blood cell samples. The data originate from a study of cytomegalovirus exposure and HLA in healthy donors (dated by TCRdb to the late 2010s). The study in broad terms: In an earlier analysis of some 610 of the donors, less than 350 Gb of sequence data and approximately 100 million unique TCR beta sequences from 180 million or so T cells were reported. The number of typed donors differed by locus: roughly 629-640 for A, B, C, DRB1 and DQB1; some 540 for DQA1; about 600 for DPA1; and roughly 470 for DPB1. Among roughly 400 genotyped donors of the cohort, an average of roughly 230,000 unique TCR beta nucleotide sequences was sequenced per donor, of which about 19% were non-productive. Every discovery cohort repertoire had been produced on one sequencing platform. To decide whether each TCR beta V gene segment behaved as functional or pseudogenic, an earlier analysis of 587 of the donors relied on high-throughput TCR beta sequencing. Besides the first cohort of some 670 subjects, a separate validation cohort made up of over 100 different subjects was used. Donor age, sex, ethnicity and CMV serostatus were compiled together with the repertoire data. The study used immunosequencing to profile the T cell repertoires of approximately 690 subjects and linked those repertoires to cytomegalovirus serostatus. The study aimed to test whether signatures of past pathogen exposure could be identified by cataloging public T cell receptors. The study combined high-throughput TCR immunosequencing, statistical association of individual TCRs with disease status, and machine learning to predict cytomegalovirus infection status. A later analysis re-examined previously published TCR beta repertoires from over 500 donors and added high-resolution HLA genotyping to investigate patterns of TCR occurrence. In a later genetic analysis, genome-wide SNP genotypes for about three fifths of the roughly 670 donors were used, and that subset was treated as a discovery cohort. HLA typing covered class I and class II loci at four-digit resolution. Of the roughly 400 genotyped donors, over 65% fell in the genetic ancestry cluster associated with self-reported Caucasian donors. Rather than drawing on any new phenotypic data, the later analysis identified candidate immune exposures from TCR beta sequences and the way those sequences occurred across donors. An early release covering 500 to 750 HLA-typed donors comprised approximately 300 gigabases of sequencing data and tens of millions of unique TCR sequences. A handful of DR-DQ haplotypes were handled as single units for association and clustering because linkage in the cohort was strong.

To prepare the library, the immunoSEQ multiplex PCR assay was applied. For the multiplex PCR, a mixture combining 60 forward primers for TCR Vbeta segments and 13 reverse primers for TCR Jbeta segments was used. The CDR3 region of rearranged TCR beta genes was amplified from genomic DNA by a multiplex PCR assay. The Illumina HiSeq System was used to sequence the amplified TCR beta libraries as 87-base-pair reads. In the authors' own workflow: Across the roughly 600 repertoires, a later analysis counted tens of millions of unique TCR beta chains, 9.5 million to 12 million of which were shared by at least two donors. To remove PCR and sequencing errors, raw reads were error-corrected and collapsed into unique sequences using a nearest-neighbor algorithm that merged closely related sequences. V, D and J gene segments were assigned by aligning CDR3 sequences to IMGT reference sequences. For a sequence to be retained, a match of at least six nucleotides was required to both a V gene segment and a J gene segment. Rearrangements were classified as productive when the CDR3 lacked stop codons and remained in frame with V and J, and all other rearrangements were classified as non-productive. Following IMGT convention, CDR3 was defined as the stretch from the second conserved V-encoded cysteine to the conserved J-encoded phenylalanine. The earlier analysis of approximately 590 of the donors excluded any sequence lacking an unambiguous match to a single V gene segment. An earlier analysis of almost 600 of the donors classified V segments as functional when productive rearrangements were above 56.7% and as segregating when the standard deviation between donors was above 5%. A statistical classification framework was built for diagnosing cytomegalovirus status from the catalog of TCR beta chain sequences. In a later analysis, TCR nucleotide sequences were compared against IMGT/GENE-DB human TR gene sequences so that V and J genes could be assigned. In a later analysis, CDR3 sequences and most-parsimonious VDJ recombination scenarios were assigned using the TCRdist pipeline. In a later analysis, each TCR beta chain was defined by its CDR3 amino acid sequence together with its V-gene family, and reads without a unique V-gene family were excluded. As a way to deal with suspected cross-contamination and a sequencing artifact, a later analysis dropped approximately 570 nucleotide sequences that were highly shared and had low generation probability. A later analysis calculated a clonal expansion index for each public chain from normalized within-repertoire ranks of inferred template counts. Generation probabilities in a later analysis came from a VDJ recombination model fitted to out-of-frame rearrangements, and those results were checked against IGoR. A later analysis scored TCR-TCR, TCR-HLA and TCR-CMV co-occurrence with hypergeometric tests, applying a repertoire-size bias correction to TCR pairs. In a later analysis, false discovery rates were estimated by permuting HLA or CMV assignments 20 times. In a later analysis, co-occurring TCRs were grouped with DBSCAN, and TCRdist sequence similarity was added when clustering was performed within HLA-allele-positive subsets. Repertoires with fewer than 30,000 or more than 120,000 public chains, plus five repertoires with anomalous nucleotide sharing, were excluded from co-occurrence clustering. In TCRdb, the immuneACCESS table is reduced to in-frame sequences with V and J assigned. These tables do not hold every clone; where another copy was compared, an unresolved V gene accounts for under half, and the others remain unexplained. The D gene and trimming were derived from the DNA, and the V and J assignments and clone size from that table. The sample includes about 140,000 clones, with about 61% observed a single time. The biggest ten clones account for approximately 1.8% of the sample.

According to the germline V gene, CDR1 reads SGHTA and CDR2 reads FQGNSA. V is trimmed back by 6 bases and J by 4 bases, and the junction contains 6 bases that no gene match accounts for. Reading from cysteine to phenylalanine, the CDR3 counts 14 amino acids. The entry retains the CDR3 DNA only, 42 bases that are in frame from base 1. Points the paper makes about the study in general: Because HLA typing was missing for some donors at each locus, association tests included only the typed subset. Most TCR sequences were seen in very few donors, while some public TCRs were found in many individuals. CMV serostatus was the only immune exposure information available for the cohort. Correlated functional status among segregating V segments might be attributable to linkage disequilibrium, but an unknown experimental factor could not be ruled out. In a later analysis, several top co-occurrence clusters were reported to appear linked to parvovirus B19, influenza, CMV and Epstein-Barr virus. Strong co-occurrence of HLA alleles, especially DR and DQ, made assigning TCR associations to individual alleles difficult. In a later analysis, HLA-associated TCR beta chains showed more clonal expansion and lower generation probabilities than non-associated chains that were equally common. This cohort had only TCR beta chains sequenced, and the lack of alpha or paired-chain data limited which features could be detected. According to a later genetic analysis, donors in an Asian-associated ancestry cluster had fewer N-insertions in productive TCRs than the approximately 700-donor mean. A later analysis associated around 16,000 TCR beta sequences with specific HLA alleles at a false discovery rate of 0.05. Cytomegalovirus status was reported to be diagnosed by the classifier with high specificity and sensitivity in both the original and validation cohorts. In an earlier analysis of some 500 of the donors, most TCR beta V segments were observed in productive rearrangements about 90% or about 30% of the time, broadly matching IMGT annotations. An association between a missense DCLRE1C variant and V-gene and J-gene trimming of TCR beta chains was found in a later genetic analysis and replicated in an independent cohort. According to a later analysis, TCR association rates differed among HLA loci, with DRB1 alleles showing the most associated TCRs and HLA-C alleles showing the fewest. The 87-base-pair reads could not distinguish some IMGT-functional V segments, including TRBV6-2 and TRBV6-3, so those segments were excluded. Roughly uniform sequencing depth across donors was assumed in presence/absence analyses, although this assumption may not hold. Three of the identified cytomegalovirus-associated TCR beta chains were confirmed in vitro to be specific for cytomegalovirus antigens. The study gave a list of under 200 TCR beta chains associated with cytomegalovirus. A further reported finding was that TCR beta sequences accurately predicted the HLA-A and HLA-B alleles for most subjects in the first cohort. The earlier analysis of some 560 of the donors excluded 15 to 20 rarely observed V segments, including chromosome 9 orphons, because counts were too low. The authors suggested that the approach could potentially be extended to other disease states and immunological phenotypes. A cluster of highly shared sequence variants was judged likely to be a technical artifact of the sequencing pipeline. According to a later analysis, most CMV-associated TCR beta chains appeared to be HLA-restricted, and the HLA associations seemed to be driven largely by CMV exposure.

This TCR came from a male donor in good health and CMV-seronegative. The chain is encoded by TRBV7-2 joined to TRBJ1-1, and TRBD1 matches 9 of the central bases. Sequencing was performed on PBMCs. The CDR3 region has the sequence CASSSGQGRTEAFF. The DNA sequence is as follows: TGTGCCAGCAGTTCGGGACAGGGTCGCACTGAAGCTTTCTTT.